This T cell receptor (beta chain) was profiled in a study of T cells in Graves' hyperthyroidism and ophthalmopathy. Amplification yielded TCR beta CDR3 regions, with RNA transcripts as the source. TCR CDR3 regions were first amplified by RT-PCR with HTBI primers. TCRdb reprocessed the multiplex PCR reads with MiXCR, giving one entry per CDR3 protein. Here the sample spans 500,000 to 700,000 distinct CDR3 sequences, around 15% being singletons. This clonotype has a handful of counts. The CDR3 runs 15 residues. Germline CDR1 and CDR2: SGHRS and YFSETQ. Trimming cost V 2 bases and J 2 bases, with 14 bases left between them.

This receptor was obtained from a woman between 18 and 29 years old with Graves' hyperthyroidism. The sample was blood. The rearrangement joins TRBV5-1 to TRBJ2-7; D possibly corresponds to TRBD2 (5 bases). CDR3 amino acids: CASSLVGLAAYEQYF. The CDR3 bases are TGCGCCAGCAGCTTAGTTGGGCTAGCCGCCTACGAGCAGTACTTC.